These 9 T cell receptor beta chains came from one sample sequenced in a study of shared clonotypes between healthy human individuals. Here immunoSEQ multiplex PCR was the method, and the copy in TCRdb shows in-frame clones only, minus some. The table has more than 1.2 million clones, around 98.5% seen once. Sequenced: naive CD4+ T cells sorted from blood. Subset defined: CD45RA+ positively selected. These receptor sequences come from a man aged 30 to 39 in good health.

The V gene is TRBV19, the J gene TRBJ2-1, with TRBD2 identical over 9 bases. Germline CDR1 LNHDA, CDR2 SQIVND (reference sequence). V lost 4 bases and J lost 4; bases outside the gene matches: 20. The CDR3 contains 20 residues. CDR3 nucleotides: TGTGCCAGTAGTACCCCACCGGGACTAGCTAACCCTACTCTTTACAATGAGCAGTTCTTC. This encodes CASSTPPGLANPTLYNEQFF.

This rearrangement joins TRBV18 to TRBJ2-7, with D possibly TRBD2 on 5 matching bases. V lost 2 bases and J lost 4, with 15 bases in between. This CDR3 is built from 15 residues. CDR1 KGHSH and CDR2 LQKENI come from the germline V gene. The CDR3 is CASSPMEVAAYEQYF. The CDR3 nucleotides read TGTGCCAGCTCACCAATGGAGGTGGCGGCGTACGAGCAGTACTTC.

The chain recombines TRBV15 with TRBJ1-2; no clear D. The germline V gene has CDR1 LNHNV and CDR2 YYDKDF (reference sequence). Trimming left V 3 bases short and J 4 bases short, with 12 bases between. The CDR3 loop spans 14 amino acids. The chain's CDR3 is CATSREGPVYGYTF. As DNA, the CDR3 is TGTGCCACCAGCAGGGAAGGACCGGTCTATGGCTACACCTTC.

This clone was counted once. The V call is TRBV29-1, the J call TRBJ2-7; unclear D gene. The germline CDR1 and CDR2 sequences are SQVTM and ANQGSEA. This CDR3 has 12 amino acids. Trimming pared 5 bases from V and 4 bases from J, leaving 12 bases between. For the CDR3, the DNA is TGCAGCGTTTATTCTACCGGATACGAGCAGTACTTC. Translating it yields CSVYSTGYEQYF.

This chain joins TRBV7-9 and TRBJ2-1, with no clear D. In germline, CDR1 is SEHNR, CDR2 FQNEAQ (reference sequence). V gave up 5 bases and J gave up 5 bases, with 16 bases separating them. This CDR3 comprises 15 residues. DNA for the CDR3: TGTGCCAGCAGCCGACCTAGTGGGAAAAACAATGAGCAGTTCTTC. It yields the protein CASSRPSGKNNEQFF.

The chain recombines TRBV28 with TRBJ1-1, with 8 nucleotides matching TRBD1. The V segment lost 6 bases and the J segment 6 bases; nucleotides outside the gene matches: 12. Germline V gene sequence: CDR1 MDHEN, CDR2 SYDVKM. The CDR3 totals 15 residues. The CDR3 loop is CASRRPTGAGAEAFF. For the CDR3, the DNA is TGTGCCAGCAGGAGACCGACAGGGGCGGGCGCTGAAGCTTTCTTT.

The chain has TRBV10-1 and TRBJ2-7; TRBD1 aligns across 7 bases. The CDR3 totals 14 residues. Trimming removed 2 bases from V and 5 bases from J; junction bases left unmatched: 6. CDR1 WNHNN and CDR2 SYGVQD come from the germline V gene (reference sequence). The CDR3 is CASSEGQGDNEQYF. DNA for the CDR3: TGCGCCAGCAGTGAGGGTCAGGGGGACAACGAGCAGTACTTC.

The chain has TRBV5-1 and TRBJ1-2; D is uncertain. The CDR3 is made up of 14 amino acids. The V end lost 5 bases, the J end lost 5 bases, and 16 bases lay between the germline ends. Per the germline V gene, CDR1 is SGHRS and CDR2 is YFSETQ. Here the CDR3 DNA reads TGCGCCAGCAGTTCTCCGGGTGAGACTTATGGCTACACCTTC. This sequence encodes CASSSPGETYGYTF. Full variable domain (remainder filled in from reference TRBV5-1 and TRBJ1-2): KAGVTQTPRYLIKTRGQQVTLSCSPISGHRSVSWYQQTPGQGLQFLFEYFSETQRNKGNFPGRFSGRQFSNSRSEMNVSTLELGDSALYLCASSSPGETYGYTFGSGTRLTVV.

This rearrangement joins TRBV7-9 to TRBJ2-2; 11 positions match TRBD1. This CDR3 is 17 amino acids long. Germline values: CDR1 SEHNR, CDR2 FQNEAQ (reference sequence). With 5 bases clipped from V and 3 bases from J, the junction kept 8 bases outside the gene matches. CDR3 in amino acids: CASSNGQGAFYTGELFF. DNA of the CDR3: TGTGCCAGCAGCAACGGACAGGGGGCGTTTTACACCGGGGAGCTGTTTTTT.